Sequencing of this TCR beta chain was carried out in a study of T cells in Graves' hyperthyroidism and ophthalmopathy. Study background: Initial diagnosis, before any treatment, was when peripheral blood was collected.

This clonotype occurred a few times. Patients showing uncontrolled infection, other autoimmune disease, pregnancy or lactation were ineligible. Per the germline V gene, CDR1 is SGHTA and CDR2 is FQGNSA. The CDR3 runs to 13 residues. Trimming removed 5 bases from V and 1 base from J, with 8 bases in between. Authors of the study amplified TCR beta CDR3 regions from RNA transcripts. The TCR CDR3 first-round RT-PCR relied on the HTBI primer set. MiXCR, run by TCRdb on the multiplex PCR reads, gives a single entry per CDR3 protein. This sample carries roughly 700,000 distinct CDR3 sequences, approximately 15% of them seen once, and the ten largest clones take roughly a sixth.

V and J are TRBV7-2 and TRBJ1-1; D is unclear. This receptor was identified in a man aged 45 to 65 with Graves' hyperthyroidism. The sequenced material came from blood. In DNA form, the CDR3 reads TGTGCCAGCAGCCCCTGGGGGAACACTGAAGCTTTCTTT. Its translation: CASSPWGNTEAFF. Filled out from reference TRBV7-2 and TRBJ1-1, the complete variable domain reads GAGVSQSPSNKVTEKGKDVELRCDPISGHTALYWYRQSLGQGLEFLIYFQGNSAPDKSGLPSDRFSAERTGGSVSTLTIQRTQQEDSAVYLCASSPWGNTEAFFGQGTRLTVV.